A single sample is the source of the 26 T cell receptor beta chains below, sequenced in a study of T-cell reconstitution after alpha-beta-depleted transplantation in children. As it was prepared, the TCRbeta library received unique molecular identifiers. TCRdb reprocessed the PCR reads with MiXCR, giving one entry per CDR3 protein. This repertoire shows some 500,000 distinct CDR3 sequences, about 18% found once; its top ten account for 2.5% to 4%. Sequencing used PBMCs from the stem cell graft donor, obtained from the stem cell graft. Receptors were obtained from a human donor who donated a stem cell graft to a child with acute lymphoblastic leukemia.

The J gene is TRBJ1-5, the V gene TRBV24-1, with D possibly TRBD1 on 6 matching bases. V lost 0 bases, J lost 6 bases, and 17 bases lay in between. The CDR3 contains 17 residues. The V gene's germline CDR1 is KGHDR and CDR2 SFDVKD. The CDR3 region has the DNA TGTGCCACCAGTGATTTGCCGGGGGCTCGGAATAGTCAGCCCCAGCATTTT. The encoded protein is CATSDLPGARNSQPQHF.

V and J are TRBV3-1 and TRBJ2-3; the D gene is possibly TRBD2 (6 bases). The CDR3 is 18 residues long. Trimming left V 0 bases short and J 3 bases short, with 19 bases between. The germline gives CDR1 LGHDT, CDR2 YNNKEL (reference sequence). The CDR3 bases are TGTGCCAGCAGCCAAGATCCCTCTGGCGGGATATTAACAGATACGCAGTATTTT. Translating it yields CASSQDPSGGILTDTQYF.

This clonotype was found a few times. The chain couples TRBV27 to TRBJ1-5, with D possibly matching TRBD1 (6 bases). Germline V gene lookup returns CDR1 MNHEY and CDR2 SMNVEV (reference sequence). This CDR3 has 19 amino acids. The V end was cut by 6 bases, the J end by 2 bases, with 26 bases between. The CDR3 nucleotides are TGTGCCAGCAGCCCTGGAGACATAAACAGGGCGACGGGCAATCAGCCCCAGCATTTT. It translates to CASSPGDINRATGNQPQHF.

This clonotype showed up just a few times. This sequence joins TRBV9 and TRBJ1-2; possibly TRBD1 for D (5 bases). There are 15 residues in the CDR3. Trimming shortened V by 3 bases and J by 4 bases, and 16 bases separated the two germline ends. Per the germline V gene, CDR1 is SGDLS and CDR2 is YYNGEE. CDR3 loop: CASSAGAQGGYGYTF. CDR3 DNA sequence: TGTGCCAGCAGCGCCGGCGCGCAGGGCGGCTATGGCTACACCTTC.

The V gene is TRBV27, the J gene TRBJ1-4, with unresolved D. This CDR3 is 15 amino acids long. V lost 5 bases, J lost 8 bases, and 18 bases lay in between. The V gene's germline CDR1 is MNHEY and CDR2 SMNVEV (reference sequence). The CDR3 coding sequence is TGTGCCAGCAGTGCCCGACTTCTGCAAGGGGAAAAACTGTTTTTT. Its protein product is CASSARLLQGEKLFF.

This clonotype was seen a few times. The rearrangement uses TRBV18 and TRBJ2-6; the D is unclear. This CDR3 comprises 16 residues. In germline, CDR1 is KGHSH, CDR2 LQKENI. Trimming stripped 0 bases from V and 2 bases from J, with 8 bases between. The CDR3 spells CASSPPWGTGANVLTF. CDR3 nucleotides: TGTGCCAGCTCACCACCGTGGGGTACTGGGGCCAACGTCCTGACTTTC.

This chain's CDR3 is CASSLGTLAGVGMGETQYF. As DNA, the CDR3 is TGTGCCAGCAGCTTAGGGACACTAGCGGGAGTGGGCATGGGAGAGACCCAGTACTTC. The chain recombines TRBV7-8 with TRBJ2-5; TRBD2 agrees at 11 bases. V gave up 1 base and J gave up 4 bases; unmatched junction bases: 14. CDR1 and CDR2 from the germline V gene are SGHVS and FQNEAQ. The CDR3 is made up of 19 amino acids.

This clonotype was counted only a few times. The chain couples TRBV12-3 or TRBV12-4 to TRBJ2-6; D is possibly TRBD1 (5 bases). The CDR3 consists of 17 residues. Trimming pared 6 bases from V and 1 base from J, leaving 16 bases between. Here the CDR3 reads CASSRVPLGSGANVLTF. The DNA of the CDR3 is TGTGCCAGCAGCAGGGTACCTCTAGGTTCTGGGGCCAACGTCCTGACTTTC.

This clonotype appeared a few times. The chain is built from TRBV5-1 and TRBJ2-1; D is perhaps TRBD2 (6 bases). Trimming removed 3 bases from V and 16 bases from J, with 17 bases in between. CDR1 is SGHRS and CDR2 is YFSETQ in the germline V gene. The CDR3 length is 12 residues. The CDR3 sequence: CASSWAEGPGFF. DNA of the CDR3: TGCGCCAGCAGCTGGGCGGAGGGGCCTGGATTCTTC.

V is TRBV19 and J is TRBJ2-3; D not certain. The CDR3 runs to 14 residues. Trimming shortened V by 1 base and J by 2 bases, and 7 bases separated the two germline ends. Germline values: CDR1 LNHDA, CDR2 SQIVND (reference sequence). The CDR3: CASSIGLLTDTQYF. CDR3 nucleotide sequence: TGTGCCAGTAGTATAGGGCTACTCACAGATACGCAGTATTTT.

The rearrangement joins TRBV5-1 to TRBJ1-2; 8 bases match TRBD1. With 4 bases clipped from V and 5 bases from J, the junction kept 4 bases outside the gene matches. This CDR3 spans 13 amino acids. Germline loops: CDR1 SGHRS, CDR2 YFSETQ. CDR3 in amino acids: CASSQGARYGYTF. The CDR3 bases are TGCGCCAGCAGCCAGGGGGCCCGATATGGCTACACCTTC.

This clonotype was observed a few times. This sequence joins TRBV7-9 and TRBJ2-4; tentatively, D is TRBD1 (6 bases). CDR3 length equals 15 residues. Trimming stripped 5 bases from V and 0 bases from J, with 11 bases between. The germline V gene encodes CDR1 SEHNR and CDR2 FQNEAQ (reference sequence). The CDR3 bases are TGTGCCAGCAGCCCCTGGACAGTAGCCAAAAACATTCAGTACTTC. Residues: CASSPWTVAKNIQYF.

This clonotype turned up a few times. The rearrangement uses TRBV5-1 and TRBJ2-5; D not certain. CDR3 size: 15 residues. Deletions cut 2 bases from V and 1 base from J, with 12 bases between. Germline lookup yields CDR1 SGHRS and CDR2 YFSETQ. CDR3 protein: CASSFINYSQETQYF. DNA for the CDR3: TGCGCCAGCAGCTTTATAAACTATTCCCAAGAGACCCAGTACTTC.

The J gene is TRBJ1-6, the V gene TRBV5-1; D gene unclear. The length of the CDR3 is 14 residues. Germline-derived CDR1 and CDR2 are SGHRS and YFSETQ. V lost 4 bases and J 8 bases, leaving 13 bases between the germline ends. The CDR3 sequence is CASSQQAEDSPLHF. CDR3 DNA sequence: TGCGCCAGCAGCCAGCAGGCTGAGGATTCACCCCTCCACTTT.

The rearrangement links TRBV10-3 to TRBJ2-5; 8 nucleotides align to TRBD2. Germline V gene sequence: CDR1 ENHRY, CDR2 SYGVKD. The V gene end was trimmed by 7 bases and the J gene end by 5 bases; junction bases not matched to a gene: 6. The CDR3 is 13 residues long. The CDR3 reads CAIMSSGTETQYF. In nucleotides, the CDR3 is TGTGCCATCATGAGTAGCGGGACGGAGACCCAGTACTTC.

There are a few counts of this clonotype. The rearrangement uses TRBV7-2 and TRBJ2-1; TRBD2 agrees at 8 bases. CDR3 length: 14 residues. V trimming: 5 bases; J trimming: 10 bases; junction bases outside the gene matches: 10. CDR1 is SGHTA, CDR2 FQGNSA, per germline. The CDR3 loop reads CASSAGISGVEQFF. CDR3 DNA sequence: TGTGCCAGCAGCGCCGGGATTAGCGGGGTCGAGCAGTTCTTC.

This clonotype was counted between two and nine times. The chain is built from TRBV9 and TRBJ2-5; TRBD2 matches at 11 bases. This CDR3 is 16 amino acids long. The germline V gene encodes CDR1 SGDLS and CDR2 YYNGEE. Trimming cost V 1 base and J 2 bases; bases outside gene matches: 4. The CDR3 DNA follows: TGTGCCAGCAGCGTAATGGGACTAGCGGCACAAGAGACCCAGTACTTC. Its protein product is CASSVMGLAAQETQYF.

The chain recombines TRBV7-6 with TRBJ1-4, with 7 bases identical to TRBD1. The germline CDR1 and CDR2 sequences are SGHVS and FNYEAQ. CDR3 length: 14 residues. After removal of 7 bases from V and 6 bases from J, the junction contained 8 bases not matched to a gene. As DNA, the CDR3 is TGTGCCAGCAAGGGGACAGCGTTCGATGAAAAACTGTTTTTT. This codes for CASKGTAFDEKLFF. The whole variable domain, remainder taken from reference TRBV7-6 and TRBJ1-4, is GAGVSQSPRYKVTKRGQDVALRCDPISGHVSLYWYRQALGQGPEFLTYFNYEAQQDKSGLPNDRFSAERPEGSISTLTIQRTEQRDSAMYRCASKGTAFDEKLFFGSGTQLSVL.

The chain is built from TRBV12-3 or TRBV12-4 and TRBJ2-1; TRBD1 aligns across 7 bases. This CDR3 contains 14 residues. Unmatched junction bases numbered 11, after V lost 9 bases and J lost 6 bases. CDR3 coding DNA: TGTGCCAGTCGACCGGGACAGCATTTCAATGAGCAGTTCTTC. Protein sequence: CASRPGQHFNEQFF.

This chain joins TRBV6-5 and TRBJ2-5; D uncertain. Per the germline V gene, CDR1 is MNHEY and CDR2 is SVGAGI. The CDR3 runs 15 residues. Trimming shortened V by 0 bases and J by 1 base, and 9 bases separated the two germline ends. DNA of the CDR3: TGTGCCAGCAGTTACTCGACTGGGGTCCAAGAGACCCAGTACTTC. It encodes CASSYSTGVQETQYF.

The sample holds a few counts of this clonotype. As DNA, the CDR3 is TGCGCCAGCAGCTTGGCCGGAGGGGTAGGGAACACTGAAGCTTTCTTT. Its protein product is CASSLAGGVGNTEAFF. J is TRBJ1-1 and V is TRBV5-1; perhaps TRBD1 as D (5 bases). The CDR3 covers 16 residues. Germline CDR1 and CDR2: SGHRS and YFSETQ. V gave up 0 bases and J gave up 1 base, with 13 bases separating them. Full variable domain (rest looked up from reference TRBV5-1 and TRBJ1-1): KAGVTQTPRYLIKTRGQQVTLSCSPISGHRSVSWYQQTPGQGLQFLFEYFSETQRNKGNFPGRFSGRQFSNSRSEMNVSTLELGDSALYLCASSLAGGVGNTEAFFGQGTRLTVV.

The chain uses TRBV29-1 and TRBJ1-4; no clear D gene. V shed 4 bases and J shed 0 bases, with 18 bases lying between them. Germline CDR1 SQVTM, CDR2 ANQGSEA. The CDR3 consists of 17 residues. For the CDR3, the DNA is TGCAGCGTTGCAGGCAGTGTGGATTATGCAACTAATGAAAAACTGTTTTTT. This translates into CSVAGSVDYATNEKLFF.

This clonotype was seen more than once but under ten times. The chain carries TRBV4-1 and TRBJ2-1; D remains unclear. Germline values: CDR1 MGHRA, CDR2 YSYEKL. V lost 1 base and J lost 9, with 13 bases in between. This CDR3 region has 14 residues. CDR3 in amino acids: CASSQGSPLSEQFF. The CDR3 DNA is TGCGCCAGCAGCCAAGGGTCCCCACTTAGTGAGCAGTTCTTC.

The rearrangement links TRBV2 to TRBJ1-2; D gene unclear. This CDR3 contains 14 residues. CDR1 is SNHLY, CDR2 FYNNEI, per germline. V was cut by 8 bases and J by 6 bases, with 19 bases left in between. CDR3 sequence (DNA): TGTGCCAGCGACCGATGGCCTACTAAGGATGGCTACACCTTC. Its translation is CASDRWPTKDGYTF.

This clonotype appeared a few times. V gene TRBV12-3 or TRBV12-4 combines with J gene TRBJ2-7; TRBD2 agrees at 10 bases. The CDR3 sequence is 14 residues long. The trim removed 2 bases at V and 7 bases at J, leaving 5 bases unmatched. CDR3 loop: CASSLRLAGEEQYF. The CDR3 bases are TGTGCCAGCAGTTTAAGGCTAGCGGGAGAAGAGCAGTACTTC.

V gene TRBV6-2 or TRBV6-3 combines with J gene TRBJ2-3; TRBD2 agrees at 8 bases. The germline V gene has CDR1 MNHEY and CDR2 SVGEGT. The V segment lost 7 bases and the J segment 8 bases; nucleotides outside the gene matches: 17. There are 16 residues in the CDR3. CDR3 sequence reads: CASTQPGTRGLGTQYF. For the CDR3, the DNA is TGTGCCAGCACCCAACCCGGGACTAGGGGTTTAGGTACGCAGTATTTT.